This T cell receptor beta chain was obtained from a study of T cells in Graves' hyperthyroidism and ophthalmopathy. For the study at large: Initial diagnosis, before any treatment, was when peripheral blood was collected.

Between the trimmed V and J ends, which lost 2 bases and 8 bases, there was a span of 17 bases. The V gene's germline CDR1 is SGHRS and CDR2 YFSETQ. CDR3 length: 15 amino acids. Enrolled ophthalmopathy patients presented with a Clinical Activity Score of at least 3, a NOSPECS grade of at least 4, and disease duration under 3 months. Together with thyroid ultrasound, orbital computed tomography, serum thyroxine and TRAb, clinical symptoms were used for diagnoses. Amplified TCR beta CDR3 regions derived from RNA transcripts. The TCR CDR3 was amplified in a first-round RT-PCR using the HTBI primer set. TCRdb fed the multiplex PCR reads into MiXCR, producing one record per CDR3 protein. The data contain about 640,000 distinct CDR3 sequences, around 21% of them seen just once; the ten biggest clones take up roughly a third. This clonotype was counted ten times or more.

The clonotype comes from a man aged 30-40 years with Graves' ophthalmopathy. This chain uses TRBV5-1 with TRBJ2-1; possible D gene TRBD2, 6 bases. The sample consisted of blood. The CDR3 sequence is CASSFPAGLSDEQFF. The CDR3 nucleotides are TGCGCCAGCAGCTTCCCGGCGGGACTGAGCGATGAGCAGTTCTTC.